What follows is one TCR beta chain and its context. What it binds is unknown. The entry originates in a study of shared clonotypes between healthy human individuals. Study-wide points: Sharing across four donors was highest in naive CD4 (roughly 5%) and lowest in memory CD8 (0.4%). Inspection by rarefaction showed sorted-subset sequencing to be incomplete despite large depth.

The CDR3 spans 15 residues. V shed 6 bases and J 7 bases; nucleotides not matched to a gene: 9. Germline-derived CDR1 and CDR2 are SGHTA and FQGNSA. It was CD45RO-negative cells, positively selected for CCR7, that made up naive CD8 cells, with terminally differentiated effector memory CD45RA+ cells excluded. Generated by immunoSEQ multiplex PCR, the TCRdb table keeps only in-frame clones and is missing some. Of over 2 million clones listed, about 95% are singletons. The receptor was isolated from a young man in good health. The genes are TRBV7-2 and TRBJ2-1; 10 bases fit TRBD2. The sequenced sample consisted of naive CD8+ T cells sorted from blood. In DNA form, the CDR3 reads TGTGCCAGCAGACATGCTAGCGGGAGTTCGAATGAGCAGTTCTTC. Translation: CASRHASGSSNEQFF.